The 26 T cell receptor beta chains below all came from one sample that was sequenced in a study of identifying expanded T cells in peripheral blood. TCRdb keeps only in-frame clones here, not all; method: immunoSEQ multiplex PCR. The data hold more than 95,000 clones, with approximately 84% observed a single time. The sequenced sample consisted of blood. Receptors originate from a person between 18 and 75 years old in good health.

The V gene is TRBV6-5, the J gene TRBJ1-6; a weak D match, TRBD1 (6 bases). The CDR3 is 15 amino acids. In germline, CDR1 is MNHEY, CDR2 SVGAGI. Trimming left V 2 bases short and J 9 bases short, with 14 bases between. The CDR3 DNA follows: TGTGCCAGCAGTTACGGTGCGCCGGACAGTTCACCCCTCCACTTT. This translates into CASSYGAPDSSPLHF.

This clone occurred once. The chain couples TRBV30 to TRBJ2-7, with 9 positions matching TRBD1. Unmatched junction bases numbered 4, after V lost 5 bases and J lost 2 bases. This CDR3 has 13 residues. Germline V gene data show CDR1 as GTSNPN and CDR2 as SVGIG (reference sequence). CDR3 in DNA: TGTGCCTGGGGACAGGGGCTTCCCTACGAGCAGTACTTC. Protein sequence: CAWGQGLPYEQYF.

The V gene is TRBV5-6, the J gene TRBJ1-6, with no clear D. V shed 2 bases and J shed 8 bases, with 8 bases lying between them. The germline CDR1 and CDR2 sequences are SGHDT and YYEEEE. The CDR3 consists of 13 residues. The CDR3 reads CASSLQQHSPLHF. The CDR3 DNA sequence: TGTGCCAGCAGCTTACAGCAGCATTCACCCCTCCACTTT.

The chain links TRBV16 to TRBJ2-2; no firm D call. From germline, CDR1 is KGHSY and CDR2 FQNENV. The CDR3 is 14 amino acids. The V end lost 3 bases, the J end lost 1 base, and 6 bases lay between the germline ends. The CDR3 nucleotides read TGTGCCAGCAGCCACCAAAGGAACACCGGGGAGCTGTTTTTT. Encoded protein: CASSHQRNTGELFF.

The chain uses TRBV19 and TRBJ1-6; TRBD1 aligns across 8 bases. Germline V gives CDR1 LNHDA, CDR2 SQIVND (reference sequence). Germline trimming cut 6 bases from V and 7 bases from J; bases unmatched to any gene: 8. The CDR3 extends over 15 amino acids. CDR3 region: CASSPGTGRNSPLHF. As DNA, the CDR3 is TGTGCCAGTAGCCCCGGGACAGGAAGAAATTCACCCCTCCACTTT.

The chain employs TRBV7-2 and TRBJ2-1; D ambiguous. The germline gives CDR1 SGHTA, CDR2 FQGNSA. V was pared by 8 bases and J by 1 base, with 15 bases between. This CDR3 has 15 residues. CDR3 sequence reads: CASASSFGSYNEQFF. As DNA, the CDR3 is TGTGCCAGCGCTTCATCTTTTGGGTCCTACAATGAGCAGTTCTTC.

This rearrangement joins TRBV6-1 to TRBJ1-2; D gene ambiguous. Germline values: CDR1 MNHNS, CDR2 SASEGT. The CDR3 totals 14 residues. V lost 6 bases and J 4 bases, leaving 15 bases between the germline ends. The CDR3 DNA reads TGTGCCAGCAGATATTCCCTAAAGATCTATGGCTACACCTTC. It encodes CASRYSLKIYGYTF.

The CDR3 here is CASLGGLPGTGELFF. The CDR3 coding sequence is TGTGCCAGCCTGGGGGGACTGCCGGGCACCGGGGAGCTGTTTTTT. This sequence joins TRBV7-9 and TRBJ2-2; the D gene is possibly TRBD2 (6 bases). This CDR3 region has 15 residues. The germline gives CDR1 SEHNR, CDR2 FQNEAQ (reference sequence). Trimming cost V 8 bases and J 4 bases, with 17 bases left between them.

V usage is TRBV6-5 and J usage is TRBJ1-2; D is ambiguous. The V and J ends lost 5 bases and 4 bases respectively, with 17 bases between them. The length of the CDR3 is 15 residues. Germline V gene data show CDR1 as MNHEY and CDR2 as SVGAGI. The CDR3 region has the DNA TGTGCCAGCAGTCCCTTTCTCGGAGACCTCTATGGCTACACCTTC. Translated, it gives CASSPFLGDLYGYTF.

The rearrangement joins TRBV5-1 to TRBJ1-4; possible D gene TRBD1, 5 bases. The CDR3 contains 17 residues. V lost 0 bases and J lost 5, with 17 bases in between. Germline lookup yields CDR1 SGHRS and CDR2 YFSETQ. The CDR3 nucleotides read TGCGCCAGCAGCTTGGAACCCGTGGGGCGGAAAAATGAAAAACTGTTTTTT. This encodes CASSLEPVGRKNEKLFF. Using reference TRBV5-1 and TRBJ1-4 for the parts outside the CDR3, the full variable domain is KAGVTQTPRYLIKTRGQQVTLSCSPISGHRSVSWYQQTPGQGLQFLFEYFSETQRNKGNFPGRFSGRQFSNSRSEMNVSTLELGDSALYLCASSLEPVGRKNEKLFFGSGTQLSVL.

The V and J genes are TRBV7-2 and TRBJ1-6; TRBD1 is a possible D gene (5 bases). The germline CDR1 and CDR2 sequences are SGHTA and FQGNSA. Trimming removed 4 bases at V and 7 bases at J, with 14 bases between. The length of the CDR3 is 15 residues. The CDR3 here is CASSSERGLNSPLHF. CDR3 in DNA: TGTGCCAGCAGCTCAGAAAGGGGTCTGAATTCACCCCTCCACTTT.

The chain combines TRBV5-1 with TRBJ1-1; D gene uncertain. Germline loops: CDR1 SGHRS, CDR2 YFSETQ. Trimming took off 4 bases at V and 1 base at J, with 8 bases between the two ends. The CDR3 spans 13 residues. The CDR3 reads CASSPDKNTEAFF. CDR3 in DNA: TGCGCCAGCAGCCCCGATAAGAACACTGAAGCTTTCTTT.

The V gene is TRBV6-1, the J gene TRBJ1-1, with TRBD1 as a possible D gene (6 bases). CDR3 length: 14 amino acids. Between the trimmed V and J ends, which lost 5 bases and 2 bases, there was a span of 12 bases. Germline-derived CDR1 and CDR2 are MNHNS and SASEGT. The CDR3 spells CASSSRGFNTEAFF. Here the CDR3 DNA reads TGTGCCAGCAGTTCCAGGGGATTCAACACTGAAGCTTTCTTT.

CDR3 in amino acids: CASSQGWGGRDGYTF. CDR3 DNA sequence: TGTGCCAGCAGCCAAGGTTGGGGTGGTCGGGATGGCTACACCTTC. The chain links TRBV14 to TRBJ1-2; D is unresolved. CDR3 length: 15 amino acids. V lost 1 base to trimming and J lost 6 bases, with 15 bases between them. CDR1 and CDR2 from the germline V gene are SGHDN and FVKESK.

On this clone: Compared with germline, one end of the junction differs, possibly owing to a read error. The genes are TRBV5-6 and TRBJ2-3; D is perhaps TRBD2 (5 bases). CDR1 is SGHDT and CDR2 is YYEEEE in the germline V gene. This CDR3 is built from 11 residues. The CDR3 reads CASRGGSRSDF. The CDR3 region has the DNA TGTGCCAGCAGGGGCGGGTCCCGGTCGGATTTT.

This clone came up a few times. This rearrangement joins TRBV7-9 to TRBJ2-3; D uncertain. V shed 1 base and J shed 6 bases, with 20 bases lying between them. This CDR3 has 17 residues. Germline V gene lookup returns CDR1 SEHNR and CDR2 FQNEAQ (reference sequence). The CDR3 loop reads CASSLGYRVSESDTQYF. The CDR3 region has the DNA TGTGCCAGCAGCTTAGGCTACAGAGTGAGCGAATCCGATACGCAGTATTTT.

This clone was seen more than once but under ten times. The CDR3 bases are TGTGCCAGTCAACTGGGGGCCGGGGAGCTGTTTTTT. Amino acids: CASQLGAGELFF. The chain is built from TRBV6-1 and TRBJ2-2; D is perhaps TRBD1 or TRBD2 (5 bases each). Germline CDR1 and CDR2: MNHNS and SASEGT. Trimming cost V 9 bases and J 6 bases, with 11 bases left between them. CDR3 length: 12 residues.

J is TRBJ2-7 and V is TRBV5-4, with unresolved D. The germline CDR1 and CDR2 sequences are SGHNT and YYREEE (reference sequence). Trimming removed 1 base from V and 2 bases from J, with 13 bases in between. The CDR3 is 15 amino acids. The DNA of the CDR3 is TGTGCCAGCAGCTTGTATTATGAATTAACCTACGAGCAGTACTTC. Translated, it gives CASSLYYELTYEQYF.

The chain recombines TRBV13 with TRBJ1-3; D unresolved. The CDR3 is made up of 15 amino acids. In germline, CDR1 is PRHDT, CDR2 FYEKMQ (reference sequence). Trimming stripped 5 bases from V and 3 bases from J, with 14 bases between. CDR3 residues: CASSAGGGGGNTIYF. The CDR3 bases are TGTGCCAGCAGCGCCGGAGGCGGAGGTGGAAACACCATATATTTT.

This clone was seen just once. The rearrangement uses TRBV7-2 and TRBJ2-7; D might be TRBD1 or TRBD2, each matching 5 bases. Trimming took off 0 bases at V and 3 bases at J, with 6 bases between the two ends. CDR1 and CDR2 (germline): SGHTA, FQGNSA. CDR3 length: 13 residues. CDR3 DNA: TGTGCCAGCAGCTTAGCGGGGGACTACGAGCAGTACTTC. Translated, it gives CASSLAGDYEQYF.

The chain employs TRBV5-8 and TRBJ2-2, with D possibly TRBD2 on 5 matching bases. The germline CDR1 and CDR2 sequences are SGHTS and YDEGEE. The CDR3 has 14 residues. Trimming shortened V by 1 base and J by 6 bases, and 10 bases separated the two germline ends. CDR3 in DNA: TGTGCCAGCAGCTTGAGGGTGGAGGCCGGGGAGCTGTTTTTT. This codes for CASSLRVEAGELFF.

The chain is built from TRBV19 and TRBJ2-7; D could derive from TRBD1 or TRBD2 (7 bases each). The V gene lost 5 bases and the J gene lost 7 bases, with 18 bases spanning the gap. Germline CDR1 is LNHDA and CDR2 is SQIVND (reference sequence). The CDR3 covers 14 residues. The chain's CDR3 is CASSWGGGEWEQYF. In DNA form, the CDR3 reads TGTGCCAGTAGTTGGGGAGGGGGCGAATGGGAGCAGTACTTC.

The chain combines TRBV19 with TRBJ2-1, with D unresolved. CDR3 length: 13 residues. Germline loops: CDR1 LNHDA, CDR2 SQIVND (reference sequence). Trimming left V 4 bases short and J 6 bases short, with 10 bases between. The DNA of the CDR3 is TGTGCCAGTAGTACGGACCCCGGCAATGAGCAGTTCTTC. Translating it yields CASSTDPGNEQFF.

The rearrangement uses TRBV19 and TRBJ1-1, with D tentatively TRBD1 (5 bases). Germline lookup yields CDR1 LNHDA and CDR2 SQIVND (reference sequence). The germline V and J ends were trimmed by 6 bases and 4 bases, with 15 bases remaining between them. CDR3 length equals 14 residues. Written as DNA, the CDR3 is TGTGCCAGTAGGTGGGGGGTTGGGATCACTGAAGCTTTCTTT. Its translation is CASRWGVGITEAFF.

The chain uses TRBV5-1 and TRBJ2-1; 7 bases are shared with TRBD2. Trimming removed 5 bases from V and 5 bases from J; junction bases left unmatched: 10. Germline-derived CDR1 and CDR2 are SGHRS and YFSETQ. The CDR3 sequence is 15 residues long. The CDR3, as DNA: TGCGCCAGCAGTCCGGGGGGAGGTCTCAACAATGAGCAGTTCTTC. Amino acid sequence: CASSPGGGLNNEQFF.

The J gene is TRBJ1-2, the V gene TRBV30, with unresolved D. The length of the CDR3 is 16 residues. V was pared by 5 bases and J by 2 bases, with 21 bases between. Looked up from germline, CDR1 is GTSNPN and CDR2 is SVGIG (reference sequence). The CDR3 spells CAWAPGIYTENYGYTF. CDR3 DNA: TGTGCCTGGGCGCCGGGGATCTATACAGAGAACTATGGCTACACCTTC.